This TCR beta chain was found in a study of STAT3 mutations in large granular lymphocyte leukemia. Method: immunoSEQ multiplex PCR; TCRdb's copy keeps in-frame clones and lacks some. Of fewer than 8,500 clones listed, 91% are singletons. The germline V gene encodes CDR1 PRHDT and CDR2 FYEKMQ (reference sequence). The CDR3 is 16 amino acids. The ends were cut back, 2 bases at V and 0 bases at J, with 11 bases in the middle. Findings of the study overall: In some patients, a small highly pathogenic clone possibly went undetected. Every T-LGLL patient had at least one immunodominant TCRbeta clonotype.

About this clone itself: Its matching antigen is unknown.

The material sequenced was peripheral blood mononuclear cells. The chain is built from TRBV13 and TRBJ2-4; possibly TRBD1 or TRBD2 for D (7 bases each). This clonotype originated in a man aged 50 or older with T-cell large granular lymphocyte leukemia. Some clones in this sample may be carry-over from other donors' samples. The chain's CDR3 is CASSLQGEGAKNIQYF. The CDR3 DNA reads TGTGCCAGCAGCTTACAGGGGGAGGGAGCCAAAAACATTCAGTACTTC.